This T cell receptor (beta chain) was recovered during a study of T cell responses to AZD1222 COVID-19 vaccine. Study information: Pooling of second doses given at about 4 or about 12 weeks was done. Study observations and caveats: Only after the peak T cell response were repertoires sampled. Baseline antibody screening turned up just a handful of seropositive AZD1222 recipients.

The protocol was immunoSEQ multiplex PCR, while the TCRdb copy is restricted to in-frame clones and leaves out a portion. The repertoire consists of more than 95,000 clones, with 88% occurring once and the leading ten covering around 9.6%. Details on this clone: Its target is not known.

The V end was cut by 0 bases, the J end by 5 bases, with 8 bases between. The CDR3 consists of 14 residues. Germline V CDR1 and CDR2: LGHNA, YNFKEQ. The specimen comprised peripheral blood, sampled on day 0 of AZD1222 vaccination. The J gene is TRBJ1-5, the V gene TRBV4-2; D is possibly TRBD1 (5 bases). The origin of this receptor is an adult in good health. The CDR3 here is CASSQDRGDQPQHF. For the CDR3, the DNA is TGTGCCAGCAGCCAAGATCGGGGGGATCAGCCCCAGCATTTT.